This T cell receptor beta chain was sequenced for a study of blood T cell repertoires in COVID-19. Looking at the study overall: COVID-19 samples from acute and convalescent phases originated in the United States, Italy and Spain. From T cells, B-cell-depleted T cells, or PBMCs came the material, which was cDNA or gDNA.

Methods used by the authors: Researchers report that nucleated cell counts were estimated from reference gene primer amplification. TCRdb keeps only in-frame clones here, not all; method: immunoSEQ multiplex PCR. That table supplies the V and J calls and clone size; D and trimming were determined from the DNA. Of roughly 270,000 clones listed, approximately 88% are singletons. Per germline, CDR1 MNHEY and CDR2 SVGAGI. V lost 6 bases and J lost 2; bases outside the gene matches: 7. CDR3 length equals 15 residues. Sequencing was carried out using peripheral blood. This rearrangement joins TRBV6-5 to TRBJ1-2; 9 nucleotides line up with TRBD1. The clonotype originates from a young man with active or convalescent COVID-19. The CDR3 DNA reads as TGTGCCAGCAGGGACGAGGGGACAGGGAACTATGGCTACACCTTC. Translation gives CASRDEGTGNYGYTF.